This T cell receptor (beta chain) was sequenced for a study of shared clonotypes between healthy human individuals. Whole-study results and caveats: Several donors showed sharing of 4.5% to 5% of naive CD4 clonotypes. What rarefaction showed was incomplete sorted-subset sequencing despite large depth. Relative to their counterparts shared across all four donors, non-shared clonotypes exhibited diminished generation probabilities.

Terminally differentiated effector memory CD45RA+ cells were left out of the naive CD8 fraction, which was CD45RO-negative and positively selected for CCR7. The protocol was immunoSEQ multiplex PCR, while the TCRdb copy is restricted to in-frame clones and leaves out a portion. The sample holds millions of clones, approximately 94% seen once. Trimming cost V 5 bases and J 5 bases; bases outside gene matches: 2. From germline, CDR1 is PRHDT and CDR2 FYEKMQ (reference sequence). There are 12 residues in the CDR3. Details on this clone: Its antigen remains unknown.

Sequencing was done on a sample of naive CD8+ T cells sorted from blood. V usage is TRBV13 and J usage is TRBJ2-7; 8 nucleotides match TRBD2. This sequence originates from a man younger than 35 in good health. CDR3 in amino acids: CASSNSGNEQYF. The CDR3 DNA reads TGTGCCAGCAGCAATAGCGGGAACGAGCAGTACTTC.